This TCR beta chain was recovered during a study of technical replicates of blood from several donors. Assay: immunoSEQ multiplex PCR; the TCRdb copy retains only in-frame clones and omits some. Of 80,000 or so clones in the sample, 70% to 90% were seen once. CDR3 size: 14 residues. Trimming at V came to 6 bases and at J to 1 base, leaving 5 bases not matched to a gene. Germline assignment: CDR1 MNHNS and CDR2 SASEGT. The material sequenced was PBMCs. This chain links TRBV6-1 with TRBJ2-7, with TRBD1 identical over 8 bases. The source of this sequence is a human donor in good health. Some clones in this sample may be carry-over from other donors' samples. Written as DNA, the CDR3 is TGTGCCAGCAGCTCCCGGGACAGGTCCTACGAGCAGTACTTC. Protein: CASSSRDRSYEQYF.